The clone carrying this TCR beta chain was seen ten or more times. What it binds is unknown. Each CDR3 protein is one row after TCRdb ran MiXCR on the reads. The sample yields 600,000 to 800,000 distinct CDR3 sequences, approximately 25% seen once. The data originate from a study of T cell repertoires in cytomegalovirus infection. Overall study results and limits: What dominated the ex vivo response were HLA-C-restricted CMV-specific TCR beta clonotypes. The cumulative frequency of public TCR beta families identified carriers of CMV plus the relevant HLA.

V was pared by 0 bases and J by 1 base, with 7 bases between. This CDR3 has 15 residues. The germline V gene encodes CDR1 LNHDA and CDR2 SQIVND (reference sequence). This sequence originates from a human donor in good health (CMV status not recorded). Some clones in this sample may be carry-over from other donors' samples. The chain couples TRBV19 to TRBJ2-1; D is possibly TRBD1 (6 bases). The sample taken for sequencing was CD8+ T cells from PBMCs. In nucleotides, the CDR3 is TGTGCCAGTAGTATAGAGGGACAATCCTACAATGAGCAGTTCTTC. Residues: CASSIEGQSYNEQFF.